This record covers a single T cell receptor (beta chain). The method was immunoSEQ multiplex PCR; TCRdb's version includes in-frame clones alone and lacks a portion of them. The repertoire holds some 70,000 clones, with 90% as singletons. Germline V CDR1 and CDR2: GTSNPN, SVGIG (reference sequence). The CDR3 is 12 amino acids. V lost 0 bases and J 5 bases, leaving 7 bases between the germline ends. This record belongs to a study of blood T cell repertoires in COVID-19. This chain links TRBV30 with TRBJ2-5, with D unresolved. The sequence was obtained from a man aged 50 to 59 with COVID-19, enrolled during active disease. Sequenced sample: peripheral blood. CDR3 nucleotide sequence: TGTGCCTGGAGTGTACTCTTGGAGACCCAGTACTTC. Its protein is CAWSVLLETQYF.